Listed below are T cell receptor beta chains from one sample, sequenced in a study of T cell repertoires in cytomegalovirus infection. TCRdb re-derived calls from the reads in MiXCR, one entry per CDR3 protein. The profile shows about 260,000 distinct CDR3 sequences, roughly 15% of them singletons. Sample: PBMCs. All receptors derive from a human donor in good health (CMV status not recorded). Some clones in this sample may be carry-over from other donors' samples. Both conserved end residues are part of each CDR3. A D gene is named only where the DNA matches it firmly. Expanded clones are given a class, and other clones once, few, many or no size at all.

V gene	J gene	clone size	D gene	CDR3 protein	CDR3 DNA
TRBV19	TRBJ2-7	once	TRBD1	CASQDRVGYEQYF	TGTGCCAGTCAGGACAGGGTTGGTTACGAGCAGTACTTC
TRBV19	TRBJ1-5	-	TRBD1	CASSPGQDVHF	TGTGCCAGTAGTCCCGGACAGGACGTGCATTTT
TRBV2	TRBJ2-2	many	-	CASRAEPNTGELFF	TGTGCCAGCAGGGCGGAACCGAACACCGGGGAGCTGTTTTTT
TRBV5-1	TRBJ1-2	-	-	CASSLDGQPLRGYTF	TGCGCCAGCAGCTTGGATGGACAGCCCCTAAGGGGCTACACCTTC
TRBV7-9	TRBJ2-1	many	-	CASSSMGRGNEQFF	TGTGCCAGCAGCTCCATGGGGAGAGGCAATGAGCAGTTCTTC
TRBV19	TRBJ1-2	few	-	CASSGAPPNYGYTF	TGTGCCAGTAGTGGGGCACCACCTAACTATGGCTACACCTTC
TRBV7-9	TRBJ1-6	many	TRBD1	CASSRDRGGNSPLHF	TGTGCCAGCAGCCGCGACAGGGGCGGCAATTCACCCCTCCACTTT
TRBV6-1	TRBJ2-1	-	-	CASSEGAGPYNEQFF	TGTGCCAGCAGTGAGGGGGCAGGACCCTACAATGAGCAGTTCTTC
TRBV4-1	TRBJ2-3	-	-	CASSLEPRLTDTQYF	TGCGCCAGCAGCCTGGAACCGCGGCTCACAGATACGCAGTATTTT
TRBV7-2	TRBJ2-7	many	TRBD1	CASSLVQGLLLF	TGTGCCAGCAGCTTAGTACAGGGGCTCCTACTGTTC
TRBV28	TRBJ2-2	few	TRBD2	CASSLGLAGGTGELFF	TGTGCCAGCAGTTTAGGACTAGCGGGTGGCACCGGGGAGCTGTTTTTT
TRBV10-3	TRBJ2-1	-	-	CAISFQAREQFF	TGTGCCATCAGTTTTCAGGCGCGTGAGCAGTTCTTC
TRBV20-1	TRBJ2-7	few	-	CSARLLYEQYF	TGCAGTGCTAGATTGCTCTACGAGCAGTACTTC
TRBV12-3/TRBV12-4	TRBJ1-2	few	-	CASSLALGLRGYTF	TGTGCCAGCAGTTTAGCTCTCGGTTTACGTGGCTACACCTTC
TRBV20-1	TRBJ2-3	-	-	CSARAGLRPTDTQYF	TGCAGTGCTAGAGCGGGACTGAGGCCCACAGATACGCAGTATTTT
TRBV12-3/TRBV12-4	TRBJ1-1	many	-	CASSITNTEAFF	TGTGCCAGCAGTATCACGAACACTGAAGCTTTCTTT
TRBV29-1	TRBJ1-1	many	TRBD1	CSVHRGTEAFF	TGCAGCGTTCACAGGGGAACTGAAGCTTTCTTT
TRBV12-3/TRBV12-4	TRBJ2-3	many	-	CASSFLGENTQYF	TGTGCCAGCAGCTTCCTAGGCGAAAATACGCAGTATTTT
TRBV7-9	TRBJ2-1	few	TRBD2	CASSLRAGKDYNEQFF	TGTGCCAGCAGCTTAAGAGCGGGGAAAGACTACAATGAGCAGTTCTTC
TRBV7-9	TRBJ2-7	few	TRBD2	CASSQGLAGGEQYF	TGTGCCAGCAGCCAGGGACTAGCGGGAGGCGAGCAGTACTTC
TRBV5-5	TRBJ2-2	-	-	CASSQTQAPPNTGELFF	TGTGCCAGCAGCCAGACTCAGGCTCCCCCGAACACCGGGGAGCTGTTTTTT
TRBV20-1	TRBJ2-7	few	TRBD1	CSATRDRDYEQYF	TGCAGTGCCACCCGGGACAGGGACTACGAGCAGTACTTC
TRBV7-2	TRBJ1-1	many	-	CASSRKDFDTEAFF	TGTGCCAGCAGTCGAAAAGATTTTGACACTGAAGCTTTCTTT
TRBV4-2	TRBJ2-2	-	-	CASSQPGTANTGELFF	TGTGCCAGCAGCCAACCCGGGACGGCGAACACCGGGGAGCTGTTTTTT
TRBV3-1	TRBJ2-5	few	TRBD2	CASSLEEAGQETQYF	TGTGCCAGCAGCCTGGAAGAAGCGGGACAAGAGACCCAGTACTTC
TRBV29-1	TRBJ1-2	-	TRBD1	CSVEAGTGLYGYTF	TGCAGCGTTGAGGCCGGGACAGGACTCTATGGCTACACCTTC